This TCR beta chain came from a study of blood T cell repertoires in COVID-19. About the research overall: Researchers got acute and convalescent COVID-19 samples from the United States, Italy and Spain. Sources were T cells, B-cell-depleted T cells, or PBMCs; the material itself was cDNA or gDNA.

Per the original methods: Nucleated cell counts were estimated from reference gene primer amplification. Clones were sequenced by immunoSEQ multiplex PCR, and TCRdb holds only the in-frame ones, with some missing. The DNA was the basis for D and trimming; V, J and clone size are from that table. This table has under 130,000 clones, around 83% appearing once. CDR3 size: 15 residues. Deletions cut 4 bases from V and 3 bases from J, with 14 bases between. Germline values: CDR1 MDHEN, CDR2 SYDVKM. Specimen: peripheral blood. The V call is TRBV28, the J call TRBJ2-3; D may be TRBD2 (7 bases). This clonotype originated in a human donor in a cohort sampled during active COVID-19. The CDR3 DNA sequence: TGTGCCAGCAGTTCCCGGGGGGCTGTAACAGATACGCAGTATTTT. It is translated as CASSSRGAVTDTQYF. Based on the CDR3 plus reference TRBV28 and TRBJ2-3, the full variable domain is DVKVTQSSRYLVKRTGEKVFLECVQDMDHENMFWYRQDPGLGLRLIYFSYDVKMKEKGDIPEGYSVSREKKERFSLILESASTNQTSMYLCASSSRGAVTDTQYFGPGTRLTVL.